Below are 31 T cell receptor beta chains sequenced from a single sample in a study of blood T cell repertoires in COVID-19. TCRdb's table, derived via immunoSEQ multiplex PCR, lists solely in-frame clones and lacks some. The sample records about 140,000 clones, roughly 81% being singletons. Specimen: PBMCs or T cells enriched from blood (not recorded which). Every receptor here comes from a woman aged 45-65 years with acute COVID-19.

The chain links TRBV7-3 to TRBJ1-2; maybe TRBD1 (6 bases). Trimming stripped 3 bases from V and 7 bases from J, with 12 bases between. Germline V gene lookup returns CDR1 SGHTA and CDR2 FQGTGA. This CDR3 has 13 amino acids. CDR3 protein: CASSFPGDLGYTF. CDR3 DNA: TGTGCCAGCAGCTTTCCAGGGGATCTTGGCTACACCTTC.

This chain links TRBV29-1 with TRBJ2-3, with TRBD2 as a possible D gene (5 bases). Germline V gene lookup returns CDR1 SQVTM and CDR2 ANQGSEA. The CDR3 is made up of 14 amino acids. Trimming pared 5 bases from V and 0 bases from J, leaving 12 bases between. CDR3 residues: CSVRTSTSTDTQYF. The CDR3 bases are TGCAGCGTTAGGACTTCTACTAGCACAGATACGCAGTATTTT.

The J gene is TRBJ1-4, the V gene TRBV28, with 7 bases lining up with TRBD1. This CDR3 region has 15 residues. V dropped 8 bases and J dropped 4; count of bases not matched to a gene: 10. CDR1 is MDHEN, CDR2 SYDVKM, per germline. The CDR3 coding sequence is TGTGCCAGCGGCGGGGGGGACAGACTTAATGAAAAACTGTTTTTT. Its protein product is CASGGGDRLNEKLFF. The full variable domain, with the rest looked up from reference TRBV28 and TRBJ1-4, is DVKVTQSSRYLVKRTGEKVFLECVQDMDHENMFWYRQDPGLGLRLIYFSYDVKMKEKGDIPEGYSVSREKKERFSLILESASTNQTSMYLCASGGGDRLNEKLFFGSGTQLSVL.

V gene TRBV7-9 combines with J gene TRBJ1-4, with 8 positions matching TRBD1. CDR1 is SEHNR, CDR2 FQNEAQ, per germline (reference sequence). The V segment lost 3 bases and the J segment 4 bases; nucleotides outside the gene matches: 1. The CDR3 sequence is 14 residues long. The CDR3 nucleotides are TGTGCCAGCAGCTTGGGACAGGATAATGAAAAACTGTTTTTT. Its translation: CASSLGQDNEKLFF.

The V gene is TRBV18, the J gene TRBJ2-7; D is ambiguous. The CDR3 runs 12 residues. Trimming took off 1 base at V and 4 bases at J, with 5 bases between the two ends. Per germline, CDR1 KGHSH and CDR2 LQKENI. DNA of the CDR3: TGTGCCAGCTCACCACGAGGATACGAGCAGTACTTC. Its translation is CASSPRGYEQYF.

This chain uses TRBV19 with TRBJ1-1; possibly TRBD1 for D (5 bases). Trimming pared 3 bases from V and 4 bases from J, leaving 15 bases between. Per germline, CDR1 LNHDA and CDR2 SQIVND (reference sequence). The CDR3 has 15 amino acids. The DNA for the CDR3 is TGTGCCAGTAGTATGGGGGGTAGAGGGTTCACTGAAGCTTTCTTT. Residues: CASSMGGRGFTEAFF.

The gene calls are TRBV7-2 and TRBJ2-7, with D possibly being TRBD1 (5 bases). Trimming cost V 1 base and J 3 bases, with 13 bases left between them. The CDR3 sequence is 15 residues long. CDR1 SGHTA and CDR2 FQGNSA come from the germline V gene. The DNA of the CDR3 is TGTGCCAGCAGCTTAGGGGCAGGGAAGGGCTACGAGCAGTACTTC. Translation gives CASSLGAGKGYEQYF.

J is TRBJ1-4 and V is TRBV30, with unresolved D. The V gene's germline CDR1 is GTSNPN and CDR2 SVGIG (reference sequence). The CDR3 spans 13 residues. V gave up 7 bases and J gave up 5 bases, with 14 bases separating them. In nucleotides, the CDR3 is TGTGCCTCCCCCGGCGCGGGGAATGAAAAACTGTTTTTT. Translation: CASPGAGNEKLFF.

This clone was observed once. The J gene is TRBJ2-7, the V gene TRBV27; 8 bases are a match to TRBD1. The J segment lost 2 bases and the V segment lost 4 bases, leaving 7 bases of the junction unmatched. CDR3 length: 15 amino acids. Germline V gene data show CDR1 as MNHEY and CDR2 as SMNVEV (reference sequence). As DNA, the CDR3 is TGTGCCAGCAGTTCGTCCCCGACAGGGGCCTACGAGCAGTACTTC. It translates to CASSSSPTGAYEQYF.

The chain combines TRBV18 with TRBJ1-1; tentatively, D is TRBD1 (5 bases). Trimming stripped 6 bases from V and 3 bases from J, with 14 bases between. This CDR3 has 14 amino acids. The V gene's germline CDR1 is KGHSH and CDR2 LQKENI. The CDR3 region is CASSYGGSYTEAFF. The CDR3 coding sequence is TGTGCCAGCTCCTACGGGGGGTCGTACACTGAAGCTTTCTTT.

The chain employs TRBV7-9 and TRBJ2-5; D is uncertain. Between the trimmed V and J ends, which lost 4 bases and 5 bases, there was a span of 23 bases. CDR1 and CDR2 from the germline V gene are SEHNR and FQNEAQ (reference sequence). The length of the CDR3 is 17 residues. CDR3 region: CASSWPGGGPVWETQYF. CDR3 DNA sequence: TGTGCCAGCAGCTGGCCAGGTGGTGGGCCGGTGTGGGAGACCCAGTACTTC.

J is TRBJ1-5 and V is TRBV19, with D perhaps matching TRBD1 (6 bases). Trimming took 7 bases from V and 6 from J, leaving 16 bases between them. This CDR3 is built from 14 residues. Germline V CDR1 and CDR2: LNHDA, SQIVND (reference sequence). Here the CDR3 reads CASNDRMAGQPQHF. The CDR3 region has the DNA TGTGCCAGTAACGACAGGATGGCGGGTCAGCCCCAGCATTTT.

This clone was observed once. The chain joins TRBV6-6 to TRBJ1-5, with 9 bases aligning to TRBD1. The CDR3 length is 13 residues. Germline CDR1 and CDR2: MNHNY and SVGAGI (reference sequence). Germline trimming cut 8 bases from V and 7 bases from J; bases unmatched to any gene: 6. As DNA, the CDR3 is TGTGCCAGCGGACAGGGGAATGACCAGCCCCAGCATTTT. This gives the protein CASGQGNDQPQHF.

This clone was seen only once. The chain uses TRBV6-5 and TRBJ1-2, with TRBD1 matching over 12 bases. Germline-derived CDR1 and CDR2 are MNHEY and SVGAGI. V shed 6 bases, J shed 8 bases, and the junction held 1 base outside the gene matches. The CDR3 length is 12 residues. The CDR3 loop reads CASSGTGGGYTF. For the CDR3, the DNA is TGTGCCAGCAGCGGGACAGGGGGCGGCTACACCTTC.

The chain uses TRBV2 and TRBJ1-5; D not certain. The germline CDR1 and CDR2 sequences are SNHLY and FYNNEI. V was shortened by 7 bases and J by 2 bases, with 15 bases between the two germline ends. This CDR3 region has 15 residues. The CDR3 bases are TGTGCCAGCAACGATCCGAGGTTTGGCAATCAGCCCCAGCATTTT. As protein: CASNDPRFGNQPQHF.

J is TRBJ1-2 and V is TRBV2; possibly TRBD1 for D (5 bases). Per the germline V gene, CDR1 is SNHLY and CDR2 is FYNNEI. Trimming removed 2 bases from V and 8 bases from J, with 12 bases in between. The CDR3 runs to 13 residues. CDR3 protein: CASSEPGVEGYTF. CDR3 DNA sequence: TGTGCCAGCAGTGAACCGGGGGTGGAAGGCTACACCTTC.

The rearrangement uses TRBV6-5 and TRBJ2-5; weak D call: TRBD2 (5 bases). Germline V lookup: CDR1 MNHEY, CDR2 SVGAGI. V was shortened by 5 bases and J by 5 bases, with 12 bases between the two germline ends. The CDR3 has 13 amino acids. CDR3 in amino acids: CASSNLLAETQYF. Written as DNA, the CDR3 is TGTGCCAGCAGTAACCTTCTAGCTGAGACCCAGTACTTC.

In nucleotides, the CDR3 is TGTGCCAGCAGCTTAGAAGTCCCCAGCTATGGCTACACCTTC. Amino acids: CASSLEVPSYGYTF. The rearrangement uses TRBV7-2 and TRBJ1-2, with unresolved D. This CDR3 comprises 14 residues. The germline V gene encodes CDR1 SGHTA and CDR2 FQGNSA. Trimming stripped 1 base from V and 4 bases from J, with 10 bases between.

CDR3 protein: CASGLLVDSYNEQFF. The CDR3 coding sequence is TGTGCTAGTGGTTTGCTAGTGGACTCCTACAATGAGCAGTTCTTC. The gene calls are TRBV12-5 and TRBJ2-1; D is unresolved. Per the germline V gene, CDR1 is LGHNT and CDR2 is FRNRAP. This CDR3 is 15 amino acids long. The V end lost 2 bases, the J end lost 0 bases, and 8 bases lay between the germline ends.

The chain has TRBV11-2 and TRBJ1-2; TRBD1 matches 11 bases. With V trimmed by 6 bases and J by 5 bases, 11 bases remained unmatched. Germline V CDR1 and CDR2: SGHAT, FQNNGV. CDR3 length equals 16 residues. DNA for the CDR3: TGTGCCAGCAGTTCCGCGGGACAGGGGGTATGGTATGGCTACACCTTC. Protein product: CASSSAGQGVWYGYTF.

The chain combines TRBV24-1 with TRBJ2-3, with TRBD1 matching 7 bases. The germline gives CDR1 KGHDR, CDR2 SFDVKD. The CDR3 loop spans 13 amino acids. The V segment lost 3 bases and the J segment 8 bases; nucleotides outside the gene matches: 4. This CDR3 is CATSDPSGGTQYF. The DNA for the CDR3 is TGTGCCACCAGTGATCCCTCAGGGGGTACGCAGTATTTT.

This sequence joins TRBV24-1 and TRBJ2-2, with D uncertain. Germline-derived CDR1 and CDR2 are KGHDR and SFDVKD. The CDR3 has 13 amino acids. Trimming took 8 bases from V and 2 from J, leaving 8 bases between them. In DNA form, the CDR3 reads TGTGCCACCAACAGTCCTAACACCGGGGAGCTGTTTTTT. Translated: CATNSPNTGELFF.

The V and J genes are TRBV28 and TRBJ2-7; 9 positions match TRBD1. CDR1 and CDR2 (germline): MDHEN, SYDVKM. V lost 6 bases, J lost 7 bases, and 10 bases stayed unmatched. There are 14 residues in the CDR3. The CDR3 DNA reads TGTGCCAGCAGACCACCGGGACAGGGCGGGGAGCAGTACTTC. The encoded protein is CASRPPGQGGEQYF.

The rearrangement uses TRBV3-1 (or the pseudogene TRBV3-2) and TRBJ1-6; the D gene is possibly TRBD1 (6 bases). Trimming removed 4 bases at V and 5 bases at J, with 15 bases between. The CDR3 extends over 16 amino acids. Germline CDR1 is LGHDT and CDR2 is YNNKEL (reference sequence). CDR3 protein: CASSLTGTPDNSPLHF. The CDR3 DNA reads as TGTGCCAGCAGCCTCACCGGGACACCAGATAATTCACCCCTCCACTTT.

The chain is built from TRBV9 and TRBJ1-6; 7 nucleotides match TRBD1. After removal of 4 bases from V and 0 bases from J, the junction contained 4 bases not matched to a gene. Germline-derived CDR1 and CDR2 are SGDLS and YYNGEE. The CDR3 is 16 amino acids. The CDR3 loop is CASSQQGSSYNSPLHF. The CDR3 DNA follows: TGTGCCAGCAGCCAACAGGGGAGCTCCTATAATTCACCCCTCCACTTT.

V gene TRBV3-1 (or the pseudogene TRBV3-2) combines with J gene TRBJ2-3, with 7 bases matching TRBD2. Trimming removed 4 bases from V and 6 bases from J; junction bases left unmatched: 7. CDR3 length equals 14 residues. CDR1 is LGHDT, CDR2 YNNKEL, per germline (reference sequence). The CDR3 region is CASSPSGTGDTQYF. The DNA for the CDR3 is TGTGCCAGCAGCCCAAGCGGGACTGGCGATACGCAGTATTTT.

The V and J genes are TRBV19 and TRBJ1-2; D is unclear. V lost 3 bases and J lost 5, with 13 bases in between. The CDR3 totals 14 residues. Germline V CDR1 and CDR2: LNHDA, SQIVND (reference sequence). CDR3 residues: CASSMSTDSYGYTF. The CDR3 DNA reads as TGTGCCAGTAGTATGAGCACCGACTCTTATGGCTACACCTTC. Full variable domain (missing parts from reference TRBV19 and TRBJ1-2): DGGITQSPKYLFRKEGQNVTLSCEQNLNHDAMYWYRQDPGQGLRLIYYSQIVNDFQKGDIAEGYSVSREKKESFPLTVTSAQKNPTAFYLCASSMSTDSYGYTFGSGTRLTVV.

The sample holds a few counts of this clone. The rearrangement links TRBV12-3 or TRBV12-4 to TRBJ2-3; 8 nucleotides align to TRBD2. V lost 7 bases, J lost 3 bases, and 3 bases stayed unmatched. This CDR3 is built from 13 residues. CDR3 DNA: TGTGCCAGCACCCCGGGGGGGACAGATACGCAGTATTTT. Its translation is CASTPGGTDTQYF.

The chain is built from TRBV5-4 and TRBJ1-2; tentative D call: TRBD1 (6 bases). Germline V gives CDR1 SGHNT, CDR2 YYREEE (reference sequence). The CDR3 sequence is 15 residues long. With 5 bases removed from V and 1 base from J, the gap between germline ends came to 15 bases. CDR3 DNA sequence: TGTGCCAGCAGATTTGACCTACAGGGTAACTATGGCTACACCTTC. Residues: CASRFDLQGNYGYTF.

As to this clone: Different DNA sequences within this sample yield the same CDR3. This chain joins TRBV9 and TRBJ2-7, with TRBD2 as a possible D gene (5 bases). From germline, CDR1 is SGDLS and CDR2 YYNGEE. This CDR3 spans 13 amino acids. V lost 4 bases to trimming and J lost 2 bases, with 10 bases between them. This CDR3 is CASSTGLPYEQYF. The CDR3 coding sequence is TGTGCCAGCAGCACCGGACTTCCCTACGAGCAGTACTTC.

The chain combines TRBV6-1 with TRBJ2-5; no definite D call. Trimming took 2 bases from V and 3 from J, leaving 7 bases between them. The CDR3 has 13 amino acids. Germline V gene sequence: CDR1 MNHNS, CDR2 SASEGT. The CDR3 bases are TGTGCCAGCAGTGAAATTCTAAAAGAGACCCAGTACTTC. As protein: CASSEILKETQYF.